This T cell receptor beta chain originates from a study of blood T cell repertoires in COVID-19. TCRdb keeps only in-frame clones here, not all; method: immunoSEQ multiplex PCR. The repertoire holds about 150,000 clones, with approximately 79% as singletons. V lost 2 bases and J lost 2; bases outside the gene matches: 3. CDR3 size: 16 residues. CDR1 is SGHNT and CDR2 is YENEEA in the germline V gene. The TCR was taken from a man aged 45-60 years who had recovered from COVID-19. Sequenced sample: PBMCs or T cells enriched from blood (not recorded which). The chain carries TRBV11-3 and TRBJ2-5, with 12 bases matching TRBD2. CDR3 amino acids: CASSLTSGGPQETQYF. The CDR3 coding sequence is TGTGCCAGCAGCTTAACTAGCGGGGGGCCTCAAGAGACCCAGTACTTC.